The source of this T cell receptor (beta chain) is a study of identical twins. This clonotype was recorded many times. Its antigen remains unknown. The donor group consisted entirely of healthy Caucasians. MiXCR, applied by TCRdb to the 5' RACE reads, yields one record per CDR3 protein. Found here are fewer than 650,000 distinct CDR3 sequences, approximately 10% of them singletons; the top ten hold 2.5% to 3%. General study findings and limits: Model-predicted out-of-frame TCR alpha sharing fell below observed values in monozygotic twins.

CDR3 length: 13 residues. With 5 bases removed from V and 3 bases from J, the gap between germline ends came to 8 bases. CDR1 is LGHNA and CDR2 is YSLEER in the germline V gene. These same data were also listed under a study on yellow fever vaccine responses in identical twins.

The chain couples TRBV4-3 to TRBJ1-5; D ambiguous. Sequenced input: PBMCs. This receptor was taken from a woman younger than 35 in good health. The CDR3: CASSRGPNQPQHF. CDR3 DNA: TGCGCCAGCAGCAGAGGTCCCAATCAGCCCCAGCATTTT.